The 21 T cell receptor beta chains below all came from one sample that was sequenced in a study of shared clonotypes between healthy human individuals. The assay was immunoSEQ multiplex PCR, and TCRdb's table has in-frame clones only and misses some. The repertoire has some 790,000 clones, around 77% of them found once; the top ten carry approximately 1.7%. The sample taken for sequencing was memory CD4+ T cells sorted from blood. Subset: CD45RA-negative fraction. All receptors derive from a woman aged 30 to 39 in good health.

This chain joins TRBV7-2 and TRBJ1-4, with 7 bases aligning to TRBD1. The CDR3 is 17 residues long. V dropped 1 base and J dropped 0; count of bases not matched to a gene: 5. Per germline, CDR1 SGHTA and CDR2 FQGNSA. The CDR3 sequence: CASSLGRGTATNEKLFF. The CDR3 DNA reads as TGTGCCAGCAGCTTAGGGAGGGGGACAGCAACTAATGAAAAACTGTTTTTT.

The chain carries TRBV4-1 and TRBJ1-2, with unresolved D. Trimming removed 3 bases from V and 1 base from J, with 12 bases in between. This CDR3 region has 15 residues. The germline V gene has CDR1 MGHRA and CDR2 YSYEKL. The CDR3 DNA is TGCGCCAGCAGCCAGGTTAACAGCCTTAACTATGGCTACACCTTC. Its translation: CASSQVNSLNYGYTF.

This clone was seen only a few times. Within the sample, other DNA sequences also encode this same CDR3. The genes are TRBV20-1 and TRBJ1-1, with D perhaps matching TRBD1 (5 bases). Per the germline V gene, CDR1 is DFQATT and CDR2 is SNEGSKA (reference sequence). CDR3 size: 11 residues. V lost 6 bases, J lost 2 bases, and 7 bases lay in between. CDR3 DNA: TGCAGTGCCAGGGAAAACACTGAAGCTTTCTTT. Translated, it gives CSARENTEAFF.

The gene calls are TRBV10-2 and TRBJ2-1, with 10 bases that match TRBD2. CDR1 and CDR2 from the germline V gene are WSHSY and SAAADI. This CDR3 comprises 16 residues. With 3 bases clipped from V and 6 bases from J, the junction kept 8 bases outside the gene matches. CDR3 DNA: TGCGCCAGCAGTGACCAAGCGGGAGGGCCCGCCAATGAGCAGTTCTTC. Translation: CASSDQAGGPANEQFF.

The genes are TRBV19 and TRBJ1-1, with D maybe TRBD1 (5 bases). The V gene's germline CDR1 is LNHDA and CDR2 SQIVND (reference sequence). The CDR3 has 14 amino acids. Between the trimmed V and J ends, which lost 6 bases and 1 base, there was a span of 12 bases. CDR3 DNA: TGTGCCAGTAGCCCGGGGCTCGGGAACACTGAAGCTTTCTTT. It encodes CASSPGLGNTEAFF. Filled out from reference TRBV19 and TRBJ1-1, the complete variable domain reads DGGITQSPKYLFRKEGQNVTLSCEQNLNHDAMYWYRQDPGQGLRLIYYSQIVNDFQKGDIAEGYSVSREKKESFPLTVTSAQKNPTAFYLCASSPGLGNTEAFFGQGTRLTVV.

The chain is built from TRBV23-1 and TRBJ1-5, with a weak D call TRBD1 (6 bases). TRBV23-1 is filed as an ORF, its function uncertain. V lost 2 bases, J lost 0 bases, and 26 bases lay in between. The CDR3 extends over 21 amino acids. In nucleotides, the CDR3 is TGCGCCAGCAGTCAAAATCGGAGCGTACTCCGGGACATCTATAGCAATCAGCCCCAGCATTTT. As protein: CASSQNRSVLRDIYSNQPQHF.

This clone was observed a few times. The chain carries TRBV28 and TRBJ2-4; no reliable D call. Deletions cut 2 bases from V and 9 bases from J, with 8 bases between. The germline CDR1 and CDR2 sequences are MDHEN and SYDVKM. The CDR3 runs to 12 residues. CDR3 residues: CASSLVGGIQYF. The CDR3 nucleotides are TGTGCCAGCAGTTTAGTGGGCGGCATTCAGTACTTC.

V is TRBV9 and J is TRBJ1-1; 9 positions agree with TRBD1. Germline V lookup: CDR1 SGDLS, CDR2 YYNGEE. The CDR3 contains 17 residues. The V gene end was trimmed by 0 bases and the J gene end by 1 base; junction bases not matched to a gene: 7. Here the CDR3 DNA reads TGTGCCAGCAGCGTAGGGACAGGGGATGTGGGGAACACTGAAGCTTTCTTT. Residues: CASSVGTGDVGNTEAFF.

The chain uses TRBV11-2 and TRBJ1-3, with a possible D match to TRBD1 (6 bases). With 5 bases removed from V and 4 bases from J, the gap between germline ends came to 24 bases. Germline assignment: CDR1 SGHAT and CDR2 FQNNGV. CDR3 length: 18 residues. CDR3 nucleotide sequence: TGTGCCAGCAGCCGAAACAACAGGGATTCGCGGGACGGAAACACCATATATTTT. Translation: CASSRNNRDSRDGNTIYF.

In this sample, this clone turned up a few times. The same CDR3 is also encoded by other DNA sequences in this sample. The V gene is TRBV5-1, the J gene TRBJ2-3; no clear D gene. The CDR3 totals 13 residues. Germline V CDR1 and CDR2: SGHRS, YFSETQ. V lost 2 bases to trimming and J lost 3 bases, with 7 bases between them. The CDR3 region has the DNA TGCGCCAGCAGCTTTGGCCAAACAGATACGCAGTATTTT. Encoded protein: CASSFGQTDTQYF.

Here the CDR3 DNA reads TGTGCCAGCAGCTTGAGAACCTCTGGAAACACCATATATTTT. Protein: CASSLRTSGNTIYF. V and J are TRBV5-4 and TRBJ1-3, with D unresolved. The germline gives CDR1 SGHNT, CDR2 YYREEE (reference sequence). CDR3 size: 14 residues. V was cut by 1 base and J by 0 bases, with 5 bases left in between.

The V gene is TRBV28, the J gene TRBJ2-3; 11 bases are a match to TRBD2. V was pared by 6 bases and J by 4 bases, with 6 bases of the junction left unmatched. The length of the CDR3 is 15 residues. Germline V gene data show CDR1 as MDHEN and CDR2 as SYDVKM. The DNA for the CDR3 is TGTGCCAGCAGACCTAGCGGGAGGATCGCAGATACGCAGTATTTT. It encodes CASRPSGRIADTQYF.

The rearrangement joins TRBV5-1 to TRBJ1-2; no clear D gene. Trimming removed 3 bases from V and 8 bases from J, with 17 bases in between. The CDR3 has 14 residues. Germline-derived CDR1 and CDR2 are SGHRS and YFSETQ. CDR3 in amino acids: CASSSDAGSGGYTF. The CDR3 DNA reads TGCGCCAGCAGCTCCGATGCAGGCTCGGGGGGCTACACCTTC.

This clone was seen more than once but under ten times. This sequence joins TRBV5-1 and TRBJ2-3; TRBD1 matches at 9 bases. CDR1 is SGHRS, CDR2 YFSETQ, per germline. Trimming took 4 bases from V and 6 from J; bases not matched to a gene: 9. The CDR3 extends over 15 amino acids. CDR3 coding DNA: TGCGCCAGCAGCCCGGGGGACAGGGACGTTGATACGCAGTATTTT. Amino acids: CASSPGDRDVDTQYF. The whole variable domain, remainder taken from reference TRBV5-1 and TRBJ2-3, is KAGVTQTPRYLIKTRGQQVTLSCSPISGHRSVSWYQQTPGQGLQFLFEYFSETQRNKGNFPGRFSGRQFSNSRSEMNVSTLELGDSALYLCASSPGDRDVDTQYFGPGTRLTVL.

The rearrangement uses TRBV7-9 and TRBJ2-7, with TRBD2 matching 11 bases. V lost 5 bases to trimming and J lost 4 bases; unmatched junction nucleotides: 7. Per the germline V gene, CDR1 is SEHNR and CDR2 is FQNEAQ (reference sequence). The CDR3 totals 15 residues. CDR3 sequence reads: CASSQGLAETYEQYF. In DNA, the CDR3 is TGTGCCAGCAGCCAGGGACTAGCGGAGACTTACGAGCAGTACTTC. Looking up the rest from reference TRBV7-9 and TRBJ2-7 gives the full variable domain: DTGVSQNPRHKITKRGQNVTFRCDPISEHNRLYWYRQTLGQGPEFLTYFQNEAQLEKSRLLSDRFSAERPKGSFSTLEIQRTEQGDSAMYLCASSQGLAETYEQYFGPGTRLTVT.

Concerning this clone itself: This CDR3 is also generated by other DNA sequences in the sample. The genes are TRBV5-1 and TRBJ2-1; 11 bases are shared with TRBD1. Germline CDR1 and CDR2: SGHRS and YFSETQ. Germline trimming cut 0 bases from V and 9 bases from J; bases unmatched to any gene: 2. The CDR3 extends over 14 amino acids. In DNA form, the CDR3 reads TGCGCCAGCAGCTTGGGGACAGGGGGCCTTGAGCAGTTCTTC. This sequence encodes CASSLGTGGLEQFF. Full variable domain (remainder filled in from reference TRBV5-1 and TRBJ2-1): KAGVTQTPRYLIKTRGQQVTLSCSPISGHRSVSWYQQTPGQGLQFLFEYFSETQRNKGNFPGRFSGRQFSNSRSEMNVSTLELGDSALYLCASSLGTGGLEQFFGPGTRLTVL.

The CDR3 reads CASSLEAAPRAEAFF. CDR3 bases: TGTGCCAGCAGCTTAGAGGCCGCCCCGAGGGCTGAAGCTTTCTTT. The chain joins TRBV7-9 to TRBJ1-1, with D unclear. The CDR3 sequence is 15 residues long. The germline V gene has CDR1 SEHNR and CDR2 FQNEAQ (reference sequence). V was shortened by 1 base and J by 6 bases, with 15 bases between the two germline ends.

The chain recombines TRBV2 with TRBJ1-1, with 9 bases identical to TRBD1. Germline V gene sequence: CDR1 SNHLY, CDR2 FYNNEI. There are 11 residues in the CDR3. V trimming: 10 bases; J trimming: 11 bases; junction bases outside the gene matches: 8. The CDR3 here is CAKQQGAGAFF. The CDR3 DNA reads TGTGCCAAACAACAGGGGGCGGGTGCTTTCTTT.

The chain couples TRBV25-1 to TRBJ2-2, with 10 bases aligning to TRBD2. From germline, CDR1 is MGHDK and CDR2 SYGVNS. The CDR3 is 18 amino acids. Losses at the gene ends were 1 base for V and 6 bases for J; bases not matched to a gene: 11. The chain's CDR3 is CASSEFPIAGGPPGELFF. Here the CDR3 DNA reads TGTGCCAGCAGTGAATTCCCGATAGCGGGAGGCCCCCCCGGGGAGCTGTTTTTT.

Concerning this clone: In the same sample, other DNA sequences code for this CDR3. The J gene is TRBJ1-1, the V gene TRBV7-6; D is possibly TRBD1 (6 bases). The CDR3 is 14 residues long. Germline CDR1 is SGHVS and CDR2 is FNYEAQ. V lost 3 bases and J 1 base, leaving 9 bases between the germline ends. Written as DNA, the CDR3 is TGTGCCAGCAGCTTGGGACACTCGAACACTGAAGCTTTCTTT. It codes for CASSLGHSNTEAFF.

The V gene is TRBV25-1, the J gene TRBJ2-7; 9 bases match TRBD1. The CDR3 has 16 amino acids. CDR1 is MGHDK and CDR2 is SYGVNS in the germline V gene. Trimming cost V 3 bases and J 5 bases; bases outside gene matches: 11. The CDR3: CASSDPRQGGRDEQYF. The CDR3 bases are TGTGCCAGCAGTGACCCAAGACAGGGGGGCAGGGACGAGCAGTACTTC.